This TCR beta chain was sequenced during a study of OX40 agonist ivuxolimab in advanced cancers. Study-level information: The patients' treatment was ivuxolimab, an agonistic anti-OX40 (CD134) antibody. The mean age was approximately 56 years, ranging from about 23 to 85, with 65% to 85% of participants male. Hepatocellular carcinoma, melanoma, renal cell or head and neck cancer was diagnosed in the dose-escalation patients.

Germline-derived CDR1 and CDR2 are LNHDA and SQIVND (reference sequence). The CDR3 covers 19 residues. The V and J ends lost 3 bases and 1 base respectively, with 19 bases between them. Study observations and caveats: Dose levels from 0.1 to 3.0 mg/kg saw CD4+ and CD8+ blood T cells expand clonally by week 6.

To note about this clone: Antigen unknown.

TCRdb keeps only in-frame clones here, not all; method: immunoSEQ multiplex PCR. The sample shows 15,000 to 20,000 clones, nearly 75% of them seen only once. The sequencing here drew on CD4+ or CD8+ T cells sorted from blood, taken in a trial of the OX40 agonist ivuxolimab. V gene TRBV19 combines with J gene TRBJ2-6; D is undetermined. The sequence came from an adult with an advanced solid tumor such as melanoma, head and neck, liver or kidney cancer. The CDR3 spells CASSISQRLPLSGANVLTF. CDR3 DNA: TGTGCCAGTAGTATTTCTCAGAGATTGCCTCTATCTGGGGCCAACGTCCTGACTTTC.